This is a list of T cell receptor beta chains from one sample in a study of technical replicates of blood from a few donors. The table came from immunoSEQ multiplex PCR; TCRdb's copy has only in-frame clones and leaves some out. This table has about 83,000 clones, more than 90% appearing once. Material: T cells isolated from PBMCs. Every receptor here comes from a human donor in good health. CDR3s include the opening cysteine and the closing phenylalanine or tryptophan. The D gene is left open where the match is weak. Size values are once, few and many counts, or a class for expanded clones, and some rows have none.

>NA|15|TRBJ1-2|TRBV4-1|NA
TGCGCCAGCAGCCAAGATTTGTCAGGCCCCTATGGCTACACCTTC
CASSQDLSGPYGYTF
>TRBD2|16|TRBJ2-2|TRBV7-9|NA
TGTGCCAGCACCCCGCCGGGACTAGCGATGTTCGGGGAGCTGTTTTTT
CASTPPGLAMFGELFF
>TRBD1|14|TRBJ2-5|TRBV28|NA
TGTGCCAGCAGTTCGACAGGGGGACCGGAGACCCAGTACTTC
CASSSTGGPETQYF
>TRBD1|18|TRBJ2-5|TRBV4-1|NA
TGCGCCAGCAGCCAACCCCTAGCGCCTGACAGGGGGGGAGAGACCCAGTACTTC
CASSQPLAPDRGGETQYF
>NA|15|TRBJ2-3|TRBV4-1|NA
TGCGCCAGCAGCCAGGAGAGGGGGTGGACTAGTACGCAGTATTTT
CASSQERGWTSTQYF
>TRBD1|14|TRBJ2-1|TRBV27|NA
TGTGCCAGCAGCCCCGGGACAGGGGACAATGAGCAGTTCTTC
CASSPGTGDNEQFF
>NA|19|TRBJ1-1|TRBV27|NA
TGTGCCAGCAGTTTATCGAAGGTCCTGAGTAGGGAGAAGAACACTGAAGCTTTCTTT
CASSLSKVLSREKNTEAFF
>TRBD1|17|TRBJ1-1|TRBV5-1|NA
TGCGCCAGCAGCTTGGCAGGGTCAATAAGCCACAGGGGTGAAGCTTTCTTT
CASSLAGSISHRGEAFF
>TRBD1|14|TRBJ2-7|TRBV5-1|NA
TGCGCCAGCAGCACGGGACAGGGGGCATACGAGCAGTACTTC
CASSTGQGAYEQYF
>TRBD1|15|TRBJ1-5|TRBV4-1|few
TGCGCCAGCAGCCAAGCCGGGACAGGGGGTCAGCCCCAGCATTTT
CASSQAGTGGQPQHF
>TRBD1|14|TRBJ1-1|TRBV4-1|NA
TGCGCCAGCAGCCAAGATACGACAGGGGCCTGGGCTTTCTTT
CASSQDTTGAWAFF
>TRBD2|14|TRBJ2-7|TRBV6-1|NA
TGTGCCAGCAGTGGGACTAGCGGCTCCTACGAGCAGTACTTC
CASSGTSGSYEQYF
>NA|14|TRBJ1-3|TRBV10-3|NA
TGTGCCATCACCCCAACAACCTCTGGAAACACCATATATTTT
CAITPTTSGNTIYF
>NA|19|TRBJ2-2|TRBV4-1|NA
TGCGCCAGCAGCCAAGCCCACTCTCCCGGGGGTAGGGACACCGGGGAGCTGTTTTTT
CASSQAHSPGGRDTGELFF
>NA|17|TRBJ1-2|TRBV19|NA
TGTGCCAGTAGGCCGGGACAAAGGTTTCGAGCTAACTATGGCTACACCTTC
CASRPGQRFRANYGYTF
>NA|13|TRBJ1-2|TRBV15|NA
TGTGCCACCAGCAGAGAGGGGGCTGATGGCTACACCTTC
CATSREGADGYTF
>NA|12|TRBJ2-1|TRBV18|NA
TGTGCCAGCTCTCTACCTTTCGGTGAGCAGTTCTTC
CASSLPFGEQFF
>NA|12|TRBJ1-1|TRBV28|NA
TGTGCCAGCAGGTCTCCAGCGACTGAAGCTTTCTTT
CASRSPATEAFF
>TRBD1|12|TRBJ2-7|TRBV9|NA
TGTGCCAGCACCGGGACAGCTTACGAGCAGTACTTC
CASTGTAYEQYF
>NA|13|TRBJ2-1|TRBV9|NA
TGTGCCAGCAGCCCTAACTTAGACAATGAGCAGTTCTTC
CASSPNLDNEQFF
>NA|15|TRBJ1-1|TRBV29-1|NA
TGCAGCGTTGAACCCAGGTCAGGGGTTGACACTGAAGCTTTCTTT
CSVEPRSGVDTEAFF
>TRBD1|15|TRBJ1-6|TRBV4-2|NA
TGTGCCAGCAGCCAAATACAGGGGGCCGACTCACCCCTCCACTTT
CASSQIQGADSPLHF
>TRBD1|15|TRBJ1-1|TRBV5-1|NA
TGCGCCAGCAGCTTAGGACAGGGAGTATGGACTGAAGCTTTCTTT
CASSLGQGVWTEAFF
>TRBD1|14|TRBJ1-1|TRBV2|NA
TGTGCCAGCAGACTAGGACAGGGGAACACTGAAGCTTTCTTT
CASRLGQGNTEAFF
>NA|12|TRBJ2-1|TRBV29-1|NA
TGCAGTGTCCGGGGTGATTTCAATGAGCAGTTCTTC
CSVRGDFNEQFF
>NA|13|TRBJ1-1|TRBV27|NA
TGTGCCAGCAGTTTATCCCCTACAGATGAAGCTTTCTTT
CASSLSPTDEAFF
>NA|17|TRBJ2-2|TRBV11-2|once
TGTGCCAGCAGCGTAGGGTTCAAGCGGCCGAACACCGGGGAGCTGTTTTTT
CASSVGFKRPNTGELFF
>TRBD2|14|TRBJ2-7|TRBV10-1|NA
TGCGCCAGCAGAGAGGGACTAGCGGGAGACGAGCAGTACTTC
CASREGLAGDEQYF
>NA|16|TRBJ1-4|TRBV7-9|NA
TGTGCCAGCAGCTTAAGTCGACAGCTAACTAATGAAAAACTGTTTTTT
CASSLSRQLTNEKLFF
>TRBD1|14|TRBJ1-4|TRBV18|NA
TGTGCCAGCTCTCCCGGGACAGTCAATGAAAAACTGTTTTTT
CASSPGTVNEKLFF
>TRBD1|14|TRBJ1-5|TRBV10-2|NA
TGCGCCAGCAGCCCGGGACAGGCTAATCAGCCCCAGCATTTT
CASSPGQANQPQHF
>TRBD1|14|TRBJ1-4|TRBV30|NA
TGTGCCTGGAGTCGAATAGAGGGGGCTGAAAAACTGTTTTTT
CAWSRIEGAEKLFF
>TRBD1|15|TRBJ1-1|TRBV6-5|few
TGTGCCAGCAGTCTACTAGGGGGCCCTTTTGCACTTCCTTTCTTT
CASSLLGGPFALPFF
>NA|15|TRBJ1-5|TRBV5-1|NA
TGCGCCAGCAGCCCCGGAGTCCAGACGGATCAGCCCCAGCATTTT
CASSPGVQTDQPQHF
>TRBD1|18|TRBJ1-1|TRBV29-1|NA
TGCAGCGTTCGCTTACGGGACAGGCGTTCGGACTCGAACACTGAAGCTTTCTTT
CSVRLRDRRSDSNTEAFF
>TRBD1|13|TRBJ2-5|TRBV11-3|NA
TGTGCCAGCGGTAGACAGGGACAAGAGACCCAGTACTTC
CASGRQGQETQYF
>TRBD2|14|TRBJ2-7|TRBV6-5|NA
TGTGCCAGCAAAAGGGGACTAGCGGCTGGCGAGCAGTACTTC
CASKRGLAAGEQYF
>TRBD1|16|TRBJ2-7|TRBV18|once
TGTGCCAGCTCCATACGAGGACAGGGAAGGACCTACGAGCAGTACTTC
CASSIRGQGRTYEQYF
>NA|15|TRBJ2-1|TRBV5-4|NA
TGTGCCAGCAGCTCCTTTAGCGACTCCTACAATGAGCAGTTCTTC
CASSSFSDSYNEQFF
>TRBD1|17|TRBJ2-7|TRBV5-1|NA
TGCGCCAGCAGCTTAGGTGACAGGGCTTCTAGCTCCTACGAGCAGTACTTC
CASSLGDRASSSYEQYF
>TRBD2|15|TRBJ2-1|TRBV2|once
TGTGCCAGCAGTCTAGCGGGCCCCAATTACAATGAGCAGTTCTTC
CASSLAGPNYNEQFF
>NA|15|TRBJ2-2|TRBV15|NA
TGTGCCACCCAATCTAGCGCAACGAACACCGGGGAGCTGTTTTTT
CATQSSATNTGELFF
>NA|13|TRBJ1-3|TRBV30|NA
TGTGCCTGGAGTGTGGACAGTGGAAACACCATATATTTT
CAWSVDSGNTIYF
>TRBD2|13|TRBJ2-1|TRBV10-3|NA
TGTGCCATCAGTAGCGGGAGTGTAGGTGAGCAGTTCTTC
CAISSGSVGEQFF
>NA|15|TRBJ2-2|TRBV5-1|NA
TGCGCCAGCAGCCCCGGCGGGGGCAACACCGGGGAGCTGTTTTTT
CASSPGGGNTGELFF
>NA|14|TRBJ2-5|TRBV5-1|NA
TGCGCCAGCAGCGTCGACAGTAGACAAGAGACCCAGTACTTC
CASSVDSRQETQYF
>TRBD2|16|TRBJ2-3|TRBV7-3|NA
TGTGCCAGCAGCTTAAACAGCGGGGTAAGTGCAGATACGCAGTATTTT
CASSLNSGVSADTQYF
>NA|13|TRBJ2-7|TRBV6-1|NA
TGTGCCAGCAGTGAAACAGGGTCAAGGGAGCAGTACTTC
CASSETGSREQYF
>NA|16|TRBJ1-1|TRBV28|NA
TGTGCCAGCAGTTTATTAGGAGTCGATTTGAACACTGAAGCTTTCTTT
CASSLLGVDLNTEAFF